The sequence of this TCR beta chain was determined in a study of cytomegalovirus exposure and HLA in healthy donors. The primer mix had 60 Vbeta and 13 Jbeta primers. TCRdb keeps only in-frame clones here, not all; method: immunoSEQ multiplex PCR. The sample lists some 110,000 clones; approximately 72% were seen once. This TCR was sampled from a man younger than 35 in good health and CMV-seronegative. Sequenced: PBMCs.

CDR3 in amino acids: CASSENRGRSPLHF. The CDR3 nucleotides are TGTGCCAGCAGTGAGAACAGGGGACGTTCACCCCTCCACTTT. This chain uses TRBV6-1 with TRBJ1-6; 7 bases agree with TRBD1. The germline V gene encodes CDR1 MNHNS and CDR2 SASEGT. The CDR3 spans 14 residues. Germline trimming cut 3 bases from V and 9 bases from J; bases unmatched to any gene: 5.